Below are 7 T cell receptor beta chains sequenced from a single sample in a study of blood T cell repertoires in COVID-19. The protocol was immunoSEQ multiplex PCR, while the TCRdb copy is restricted to in-frame clones and leaves out a portion. The sample records 200,000 to 250,000 clones, over 70% being singletons. Sample: PBMCs or T cells enriched from blood (not recorded which). These receptors originate from a woman in her twenties or thirties who had been exposed to COVID-19.

The chain uses TRBV27 and TRBJ2-1, with 15 bases lining up with TRBD2. There are 16 residues in the CDR3. Germline CDR1 MNHEY, CDR2 SMNVEV (reference sequence). The V and J ends lost 4 bases and 10 bases, in that order; junction bases with no gene match: 8. Written as DNA, the CDR3 is TGTGCCAGCAGTTCCTCGGGACTAGCGGGAGGAAGGGAGCAGTTCTTC. Translated, it gives CASSSSGLAGGREQFF.

V and J are TRBV7-9 and TRBJ2-3; maybe TRBD2 (6 bases). Trimming took off 1 base at V and 6 bases at J, with 11 bases between the two ends. Per germline, CDR1 SEHNR and CDR2 FQNEAQ (reference sequence). There are 14 residues in the CDR3. Written as DNA, the CDR3 is TGTGCCAGCAGCTTAGGCGGGACCCTTGATACGCAGTATTTT. Amino acids: CASSLGGTLDTQYF. Looking up the rest from reference TRBV7-9 and TRBJ2-3 gives the full variable domain: DTGVSQNPRHKITKRGQNVTFRCDPISEHNRLYWYRQTLGQGPEFLTYFQNEAQLEKSRLLSDRFSAERPKGSFSTLEIQRTEQGDSAMYLCASSLGGTLDTQYFGPGTRLTVL.

This chain joins TRBV25-1 and TRBJ2-3, with 11 bases that match TRBD1. V gave up 2 bases and J gave up 6 bases; unmatched junction bases: 13. Germline lookup yields CDR1 MGHDK and CDR2 SYGVNS. The CDR3 totals 18 residues. CDR3 loop: CASSEGQGAEKSPDTQYF. CDR3 bases: TGTGCCAGCAGTGAAGGACAGGGGGCTGAAAAGTCACCGGATACGCAGTATTTT.

This chain joins TRBV9 and TRBJ1-3; D unresolved. The V end was cut by 0 bases, the J end by 1 base, with 17 bases between. Germline assignment: CDR1 SGDLS and CDR2 YYNGEE. CDR3 length: 18 residues. CDR3 amino acids: CASSVELAGSKSGNTIYF. Here the CDR3 DNA reads TGTGCCAGCAGCGTAGAGTTGGCGGGGAGCAAATCTGGAAACACCATATATTTT. Full variable domain (rest looked up from reference TRBV9 and TRBJ1-3): DSGVTQTPKHLITATGQRVTLRCSPRSGDLSVYWYQQSLDQGLQFLIQYYNGEERAKGNILERFSAQQFPDLHSELNLSSLELGDSALYFCASSVELAGSKSGNTIYFGEGSWLTVV.

The chain uses TRBV4-2 and TRBJ2-6; 10 bases match TRBD2. Germline values: CDR1 LGHNA, CDR2 YNFKEQ. Losses at the gene ends were 0 bases for V and 4 bases for J; bases not matched to a gene: 12. The CDR3 has 20 residues. CDR3 amino acids: CASSQEGASGSRAGANVLTF. The CDR3 DNA reads TGTGCCAGCAGCCAAGAAGGGGCTAGCGGGAGTAGAGCGGGGGCCAACGTCCTGACTTTC.

This chain links TRBV30 with TRBJ1-2; TRBD1 is a possible D gene (5 bases). The CDR3 runs 13 residues. Looked up from germline, CDR1 is GTSNPN and CDR2 is SVGIG (reference sequence). Trimming removed 2 bases from V and 2 bases from J, with 9 bases in between. The CDR3 here is CAWSWGLNYGYTF. CDR3 nucleotide sequence: TGTGCCTGGAGTTGGGGCCTCAACTATGGCTACACCTTC.

The genes are TRBV7-9 and TRBJ1-1; the D gene is possibly TRBD1 (5 bases). Germline V gene lookup returns CDR1 SEHNR and CDR2 FQNEAQ (reference sequence). This CDR3 is 14 amino acids long. V was pared by 1 base and J by 4 bases, with 10 bases between. CDR3 residues: CASSLGRGGTEAFF. As DNA, the CDR3 is TGTGCCAGCAGCTTAGGGAGGGGAGGCACTGAAGCTTTCTTT.